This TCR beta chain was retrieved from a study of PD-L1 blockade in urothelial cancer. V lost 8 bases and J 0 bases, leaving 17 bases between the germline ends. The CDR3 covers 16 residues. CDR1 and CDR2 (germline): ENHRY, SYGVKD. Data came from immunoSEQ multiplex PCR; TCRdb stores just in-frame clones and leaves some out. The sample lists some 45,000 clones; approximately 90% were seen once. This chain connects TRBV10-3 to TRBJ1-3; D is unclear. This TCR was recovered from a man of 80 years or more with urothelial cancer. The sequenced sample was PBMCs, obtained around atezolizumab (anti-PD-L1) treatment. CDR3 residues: CAISGVVGVSGNTIYF. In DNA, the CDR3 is TGTGCCATCTCCGGGGTTGTAGGAGTCTCTGGAAACACCATATATTTT.